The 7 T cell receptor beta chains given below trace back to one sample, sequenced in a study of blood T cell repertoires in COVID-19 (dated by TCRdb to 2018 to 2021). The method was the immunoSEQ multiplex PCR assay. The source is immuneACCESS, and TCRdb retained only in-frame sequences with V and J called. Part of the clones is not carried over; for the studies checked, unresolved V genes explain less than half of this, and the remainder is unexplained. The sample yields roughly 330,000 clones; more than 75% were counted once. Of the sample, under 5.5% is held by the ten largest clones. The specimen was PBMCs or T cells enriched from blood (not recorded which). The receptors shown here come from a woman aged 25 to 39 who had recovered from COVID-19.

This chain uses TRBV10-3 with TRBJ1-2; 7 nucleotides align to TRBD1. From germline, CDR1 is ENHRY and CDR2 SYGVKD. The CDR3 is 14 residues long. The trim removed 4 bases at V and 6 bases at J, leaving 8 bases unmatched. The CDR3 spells CAISAPPGTDGYTF. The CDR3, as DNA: TGTGCCATCAGTGCCCCCCCCGGGACAGATGGCTACACCTTC.

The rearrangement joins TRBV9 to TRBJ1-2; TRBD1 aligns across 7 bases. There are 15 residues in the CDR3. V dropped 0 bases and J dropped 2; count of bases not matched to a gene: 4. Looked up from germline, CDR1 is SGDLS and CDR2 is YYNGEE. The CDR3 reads CASSVARDSNYGYTF. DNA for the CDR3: TGTGCCAGCAGCGTAGCCCGGGACAGCAACTATGGCTACACCTTC.

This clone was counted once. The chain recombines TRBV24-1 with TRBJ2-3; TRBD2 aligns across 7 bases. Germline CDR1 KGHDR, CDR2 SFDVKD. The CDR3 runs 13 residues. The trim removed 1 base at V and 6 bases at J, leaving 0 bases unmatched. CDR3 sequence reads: CATSDFGGDTQYF. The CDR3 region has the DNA TGTGCCACCAGTGATTTCGGGGGGGATACGCAGTATTTT.

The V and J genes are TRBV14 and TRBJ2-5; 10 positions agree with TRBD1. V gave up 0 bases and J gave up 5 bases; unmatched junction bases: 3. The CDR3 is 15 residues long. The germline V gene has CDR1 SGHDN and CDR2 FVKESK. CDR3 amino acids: CASSQETGGWETQYF. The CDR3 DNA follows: TGTGCCAGCAGCCAAGAGACAGGGGGCTGGGAGACCCAGTACTTC.

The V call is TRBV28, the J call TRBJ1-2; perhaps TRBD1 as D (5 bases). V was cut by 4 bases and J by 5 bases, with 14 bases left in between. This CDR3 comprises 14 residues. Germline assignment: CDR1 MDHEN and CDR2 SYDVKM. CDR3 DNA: TGTGCCAGCAGTTCACCCGGGACTTTATATGGCTACACCTTC. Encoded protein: CASSSPGTLYGYTF.

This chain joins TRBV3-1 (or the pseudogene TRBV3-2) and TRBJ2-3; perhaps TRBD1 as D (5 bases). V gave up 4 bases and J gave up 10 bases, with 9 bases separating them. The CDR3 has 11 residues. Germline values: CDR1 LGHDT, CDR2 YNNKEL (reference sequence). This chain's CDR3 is CASSPGYAQYF. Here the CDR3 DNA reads TGTGCCAGCAGCCCAGGGTACGCGCAGTATTTT.

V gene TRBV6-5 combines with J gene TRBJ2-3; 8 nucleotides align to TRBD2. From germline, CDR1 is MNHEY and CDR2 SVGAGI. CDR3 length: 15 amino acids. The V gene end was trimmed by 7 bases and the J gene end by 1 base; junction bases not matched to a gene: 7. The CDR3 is CASTRGAGGTDTQYF. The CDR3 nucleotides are TGTGCCAGCACCCGGGGAGCGGGGGGCACAGATACGCAGTATTTT.